This TCR beta chain was captured by sequencing in a study of blood T cell repertoires in COVID-19. Whole-study context: From T cells, B-cell-depleted T cells, or PBMCs came the material, which was cDNA or gDNA.

How the authors handled the data: Nucleated cell counts were estimated from reference gene primer amplification. Measured with immunoSEQ multiplex PCR; TCRdb has only the in-frame clones, and not every one. The V and J calls and the clone size are those of that table, but D and trimming were determined from the DNA. The sample lists some 67,000 clones, approximately 88% seen once, with roughly a fifth in the top ten. V lost 5 bases and J lost 8, with 13 bases in between. The CDR3 is 13 amino acids. From germline, CDR1 is SNHLY and CDR2 FYNNEI. The chain joins TRBV2 to TRBJ2-1, with D maybe TRBD1 (5 bases). Material: peripheral blood. The TCR was taken from a woman older than 75 with acute or convalescent COVID-19. Here the CDR3 DNA reads TGTGCCAGCAGTTATAGTCCAGGGCATGAGCAGTTCTTC. It specifies CASSYSPGHEQFF.